This T cell receptor beta chain emerged from a study of T cells in narcolepsy (dated by TCRdb to the late 2010s). Regarding the research as a whole: Healthy control donors were enrolled in the study alongside patients who had narcolepsy type 1 or type 2 (NT1, NT2). The study used TCR Vbeta sequencing to track clonotypes in blood and CSF while looking for autoreactive T cells in narcolepsy patients that target self-antigens of hypocretin neurons (hypocretin, TRIB2). Beyond this particular receptor, the publication reports: Patients and controls had comparable numbers of sequenced blood memory CD4+ clonotypes, averaging about 39,000 and 35,000, respectively. Plots that compared CSF and blood CD4+ T cell clonotypes from the same patient highlighted HCRT-specific and TRIB2-specific autoreactive clonotypes. According to the report, autoreactive clonotypes were detected serially in the blood of the same patients and of different patients, but not in healthy controls. No sequences matching autoreactive T cell clones were contained in some blood memory CD4+ repertoires from patients and controls.

For TCR Vbeta sequencing, memory CD4+ T cells were sorted ex vivo from the peripheral blood of both healthy controls and narcolepsy patients. About this clone itself: There is no known antigen for this receptor. Qualities for individual bases were not recorded, and no much larger clone is one base off.

The CDR3 holds 15 amino acids from the cysteine to the phenylalanine. Solely the CDR3 DNA is kept, with 45 bases framed from the first base. Trimming takes 5 bases from V and 1 base from J, and the germline ends sit 13 bases apart. The germline V gene encodes CDR1 MNHNS and CDR2 SASEGT. Library preparation was by the immunoSEQ multiplex PCR assay. TCRdb's version of the immuneACCESS table is confined to in-frame rearrangements and falls short of the full clone set. An unresolved V gene accounts for under half of the shortfall where checked; the remainder is of unknown origin. This sample is represented by about 25,000 clones; just under 85% of them were singletons. The ten largest clones capture about 1.3% of the sample.

Recombination joined TRBV6-1 with TRBJ2-3; a confident D gene designation cannot be given. Sequenced sample: CD45RA- memory CD4+ T cells from PBMCs. The cell subset or site label, read with the paper, signifies: memory T cells sorted ex vivo from peripheral blood. The TCR sequence derives from a human donor with narcolepsy. The DNA reads TGTGCCAGCAGTCTGAGGACGCTGGGCACAGATACGCAGTATTTT. Its coded protein is CASSLRTLGTDTQYF.